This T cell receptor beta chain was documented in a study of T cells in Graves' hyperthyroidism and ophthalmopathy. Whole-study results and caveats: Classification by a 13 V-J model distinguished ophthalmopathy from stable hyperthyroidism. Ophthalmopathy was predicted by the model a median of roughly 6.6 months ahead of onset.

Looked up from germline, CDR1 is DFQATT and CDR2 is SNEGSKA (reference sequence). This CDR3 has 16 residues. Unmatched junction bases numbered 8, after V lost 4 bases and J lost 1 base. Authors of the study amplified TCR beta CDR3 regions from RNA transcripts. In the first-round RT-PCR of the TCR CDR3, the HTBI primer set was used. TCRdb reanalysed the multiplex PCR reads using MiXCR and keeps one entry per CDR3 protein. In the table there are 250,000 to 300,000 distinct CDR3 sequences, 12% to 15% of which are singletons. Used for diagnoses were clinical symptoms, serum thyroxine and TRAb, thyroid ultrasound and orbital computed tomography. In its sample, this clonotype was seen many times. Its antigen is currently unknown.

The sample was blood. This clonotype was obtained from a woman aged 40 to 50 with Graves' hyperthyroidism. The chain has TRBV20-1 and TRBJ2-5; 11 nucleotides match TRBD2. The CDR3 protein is CSAIRLTSGVQETQYF. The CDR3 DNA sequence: TGCAGTGCTATTCGCCTGACTAGCGGGGTCCAAGAGACCCAGTACTTC.